Listed below are T cell receptor beta chains from one sample, sequenced in a study of cytotoxic CD8 clonotypes in ibrutinib-treated CLL. Clones were read by immunoSEQ multiplex PCR, and TCRdb kept only the in-frame ones, dropping some. This sample carries roughly 60,000 clones, roughly 70% of them seen once, and the ten largest clones take roughly 45%. The source material was PBMCs, sampled after 12 months of ibrutinib treatment. The source is a human donor with chronic lymphocytic leukemia. Each CDR3 is given with its conserved first and last residue. D genes are given only for firm matches. Not every row has a clone size; where given, it reads once, few, many or a size class.

d_call,clone_size,j_call,v_call,cdr3_nt,cdr3_aa
-,-,TRBJ1-2,TRBV2,TGTGCCAGCAGTGTTGAGGCGGAGGGTACTGGCTACACCTTC,CASSVEAEGTGYTF
-,-,TRBJ2-3,TRBV7-6,TGTGCCAGCAGCTTAACTCCAGGGGAGAGCACAGATACGCAGTATTTT,CASSLTPGESTDTQYF
-,-,TRBJ1-5,TRBV28,TGTGCCAGCAGCCTTAGACTGAAGCCTGGGCAGCCCCAGCATTTT,CASSLRLKPGQPQHF
-,-,TRBJ2-2,TRBV7-9,TGTGCCAGCAGCTTAAGCATTAACACCGGGGAGCTGTTTTTT,CASSLSINTGELFF
-,few,TRBJ1-1,TRBV6-1,TGTGCCAGCAGGGGAATGAACACTGAAGCTTTCTTT,CASRGMNTEAFF
-,-,TRBJ2-1,TRBV18,TGTGCCAGCTCACCGCGGAACCTGTTGGGATTCTCCTACAATGAGCAGTTCTTC,CASSPRNLLGFSYNEQFF
-,-,TRBJ2-6,TRBV27,TGTGCCAGCAGTACGCTACTAGCTCCTGGGGCCAACGTCCTGACTTTC,CASSTLLAPGANVLTF
TRBD2,-,TRBJ2-7,TRBV15,TGTGCCACCAGCGGGACTAGCGGGAGGTACTCCTACGAGCAGTACTTC,CATSGTSGRYSYEQYF
-,-,TRBJ2-7,TRBV21-1,TGTGCCAGCAGTCCCCAGGGGCAGATCTACGAGCAGTACTTC,CASSPQGQIYEQYF
-,-,TRBJ1-3,TRBV5-1,TGCGCCAGCAGCTTAGAGGGACCGGTCTCTGGAAACACCATATATTTT,CASSLEGPVSGNTIYF
TRBD1,-,TRBJ2-6,TRBV13,TGTGCCAGCAGTTTTTCGCCAGGGGGCGCTGGGGCCAACGTCCTGACTTTC,CASSFSPGGAGANVLTF
-,many,TRBJ1-5,TRBV12-5,TGTGCTAGTGGTTTGGGGAATCAGCCCCAGCATTTT,CASGLGNQPQHF
-,few,TRBJ1-5,TRBV30,TGTGCCTGGAGTGTACGGGGGAATAGCAATCAGCCCCAGCATTTT,CAWSVRGNSNQPQHF
TRBD1,once,TRBJ1-5,TRBV7-8,TGTGCCAGCAGCTCGGAAACAGGGGGCGTCGGGAATCAGCCCCAGCATTTT,CASSSETGGVGNQPQHF
TRBD2,-,TRBJ2-7,TRBV27,TGTGCCAGCAGTTGGCAGCGGGAGAGAGGCTACGAGCAGTACTTC,CASSWQRERGYEQYF
TRBD1,-,TRBJ2-7,TRBV2,TGTGCCAGCAGTAGGGACAGGGGAGAGCAGTACTTC,CASSRDRGEQYF
-,once,TRBJ1-1,TRBV11-2,TGTGCCAGCAGCTTAGTAGCAGGGACCCAACCAGATGGAGCTTTCTTT,CASSLVAGTQPDGAFF
-,-,TRBJ2-1,TRBV6-6,TGTGCCAGCGGTAGCCCCGGGACAACGGCAGCGGCTGAGCAGTTCTTC,CASGSPGTTAAAEQFF
-,-,TRBJ2-3,TRBV9,TGTGCCAGCAGCCCCCGGGCGTACACAGATACGCAGTATTTT,CASSPRAYTDTQYF
-,-,TRBJ2-5,TRBV11-2,TGTGCCAGCAGCTTAGGGGCTAGTCCACGACGGGAGACCCAGTACTTC,CASSLGASPRRETQYF
TRBD1,-,TRBJ1-1,TRBV9,TGTGCCAGCAGCTCCCAGGGGGGGCCCATCTCGAACACTGAAGCTTTCTTT,CASSSQGGPISNTEAFF
TRBD2,-,TRBJ2-7,TRBV27,TGTGCCAGCAGTTTAAACCTAGCGGGGGGTTACGAGCAGTACTTC,CASSLNLAGGYEQYF
-,-,TRBJ1-2,TRBV5-1,TGCGCCAGCAGTGCCACATTCCCGGGCCATGGCTACACCTTC,CASSATFPGHGYTF
TRBD2,-,TRBJ2-7,TRBV5-1,TGCGCCAGCAGCAGGGGACTAGCGGGAGCCTACGAGCAGTACTTC,CASSRGLAGAYEQYF
-,-,TRBJ2-1,TRBV27,TGTGCCAGCAGTTTAGTGGCAAGCAACGTCTACAATGAGCAGTTCTTC,CASSLVASNVYNEQFF
TRBD2,once,TRBJ2-7,TRBV27,TGTGCCAGCAGTTTATTAGAGGGACTACAGCAGTACTTC,CASSLLEGLQQYF
-,-,TRBJ2-3,TRBV29-1,TGCAGCGAAGCCGTGGAGGGCACAGATACGCAGTATTTT,CSEAVEGTDTQYF
-,-,TRBJ2-1,TRBV4-2,TGTGCCAGCAGCCAAGATCAACCCGGGACCGGGCACAATGAGCAGTTCTTC,CASSQDQPGTGHNEQFF
-,-,TRBJ2-7,TRBV7-8,TGTGCCAGCAGCGCTATAGCGGATTACGAGCAGTACTTC,CASSAIADYEQYF
-,-,TRBJ2-6,TRBV30,TGTGCCTGGAGGTTCTCCTCTGGGGCCAACGTCCTGACTTTC,CAWRFSSGANVLTF
TRBD2,-,TRBJ2-2,TRBV5-4,TGTGCCAGCAGCCGGGAGGGCCCGGGCACCGGGGAGCTGTTTTTT,CASSREGPGTGELFF
-,-,TRBJ2-1,TRBV2,TGTGCCAGCAGTGCGTCTAGAACCAATGAGCAGTTCTTC,CASSASRTNEQFF
-,-,TRBJ2-5,TRBV5-1,TGCGCCAGCAGCCGAGATCAGGGACGGACTTCAGAGACCCAGTACTTC,CASSRDQGRTSETQYF
-,-,TRBJ1-5,TRBV6-5,TGTGCCAGTACAATCAGAGTACAACAGCCCCAGCATTTT,CASTIRVQQPQHF
TRBD2,-,TRBJ2-7,TRBV4-2,TGTGCCAGCAGCCAAGGGCTAGCGGTGTACGAGCAGTACTTC,CASSQGLAVYEQYF
-,-,TRBJ2-1,TRBV10-3,TGTGCCATCAGCAAACAGGGTGATGCACCAAACAATGAGCAGTTCTTC,CAISKQGDAPNNEQFF
-,-,TRBJ2-5,TRBV9,TGTGCCAGCAGCCCCGGCCTCAGCCTGGAGACCCAGTACTTC,CASSPGLSLETQYF
TRBD1,many,TRBJ1-2,TRBV4-3,TGCGCCAGCAGTCTCACCAGGGGGATTGGCGGCTACACCTTC,CASSLTRGIGGYTF
-,-,TRBJ2-3,TRBV6-6,TGTGCCAGCAGTTTGGGAGCGTTAGGCACAGATACGCAGTATTTT,CASSLGALGTDTQYF
TRBD1,-,TRBJ1-1,TRBV7-9,TGTGCCAGCAGCTTAATGGGGGACAGCAATGAAGCTTTCTTT,CASSLMGDSNEAFF
TRBD1,-,TRBJ2-7,TRBV6-1,TGTGCCAGCAGTGAAACGGGGGACAGGGATAACGAGCAGTACTTC,CASSETGDRDNEQYF
TRBD1,few,TRBJ2-1,TRBV6-6,TGTGCCAGCAAACCGGGACAGGGAAGCAATGAGCAGTTCTTC,CASKPGQGSNEQFF
-,-,TRBJ1-5,TRBV9,TGTGCCAGCAGCGTAAGCACCAATCAGCCCCAGCATTTT,CASSVSTNQPQHF
-,-,TRBJ1-2,TRBV15,TGTGCCACCAGCAGATCCCAAAGTGGAAGCGGCTATGGCTACACCTTC,CATSRSQSGSGYGYTF
TRBD1,-,TRBJ1-5,TRBV7-7,TGTGCTAGCAGCTCCAACCGGGACAGGGATTATAGCAATCAGCCCCAGCATTTT,CASSSNRDRDYSNQPQHF
TRBD2,few,TRBJ2-1,TRBV7-6,TGTGCCAGCAGTGGGGGACAGACGACTAGCGGGAGGACCTACAATGAGCAGTTCTTC,CASSGGQTTSGRTYNEQFF
-,-,TRBJ2-7,TRBV5-1,TGCGCCAGCAGCTTTTCGGGGCAGGGCTACTACGAGCAGTACTTC,CASSFSGQGYYEQYF
TRBD1,-,TRBJ2-2,TRBV6-6,TGTGCCAGCAGACACTCGGGACAGGGGGAAACCGGGGAGCTGTTTTTT,CASRHSGQGETGELFF
-,once,TRBJ2-3,TRBV18,TGTGCCAGCTCAAGTACTAAAGCCTTCACAGATACGCAGTATTTT,CASSSTKAFTDTQYF
TRBD1,-,TRBJ1-2,TRBV6-5,TGTGCCAGCAGTCCCTCCGGACAGGGGGTTTATGGCTACACCTTC,CASSPSGQGVYGYTF
TRBD2,-,TRBJ2-3,TRBV28,TGTGCCAGCAGTTTATTTGCTAGCGGGAGCCCAGATACGCAGTATTTT,CASSLFASGSPDTQYF
TRBD1,-,TRBJ2-5,TRBV28,TGTGCCAGCGGCGGACAGGGGGCCGGAGAGACCCAGTACTTC,CASGGQGAGETQYF
-,-,TRBJ2-7,TRBV5-4,TGTGCCAGCAGCTTGGAACATGGAAAAAACTACGAGCAGTACTTC,CASSLEHGKNYEQYF